The rows below give T cell receptor beta chains drawn from one sample of a study of PD-1 blockade in mismatch repair-deficient tumors. Produced via immunoSEQ multiplex PCR; TCRdb's table is partial and in-frame only. The sample consists of over 100,000 clones, 70% to 80% of them appearing once. Material: peripheral blood, obtained about 13 months after starting pembrolizumab. These receptors originate from an adult with mismatch repair-deficient cancer. Each CDR3 is given with its conserved first and last residue. Each record gives: V gene, J gene, clone size, D gene, CDR3 DNA, CDR3 protein. The D gene is left open where the match is weak. For some rows the clone size is stated as once, few or many, or as a class when expanded; others skip it.

TRBV29-1,TRBJ2-5,.,TRBD1,TGCAGCGGGGGACAGGTTCAAGAGACCCAGTACTTC,CSGGQVQETQYF
TRBV7-9,TRBJ1-1,.,.,TGTGCCAGCAGCTCGGACACTGAAGCTTTCTTT,CASSSDTEAFF
TRBV27,TRBJ2-7,.,TRBD2,TGTGCCAGCAGTTTAAGAGTAGGGCTAGCGGGAGGGAGCTCCTACGAGCAGTACTTC,CASSLRVGLAGGSSYEQYF
TRBV9,TRBJ2-7,.,.,TGTGCCAGCAGTCCCCTCGGAGGGGTATCCTACGAGCAGTACTTC,CASSPLGGVSYEQYF
TRBV5-1,TRBJ2-1,.,.,TGCGCCAGCAGTGGAGGAGACCGGGCCCCCGGTCGGAATGAGCAGTTCTTC,CASSGGDRAPGRNEQFF
TRBV6-1,TRBJ1-1,.,.,TGTGCCAGCAGTGAATTTGGTCCTTCCGCTGAAGCTTTCTTT,CASSEFGPSAEAFF
TRBV6-5,TRBJ1-5,.,.,TGTGCCAGCAGGGTAGCAGTCAATCAGCCCCAGCATTTT,CASRVAVNQPQHF
TRBV18,TRBJ2-1,.,TRBD2,TGTGCCAGCTCACCAGCCGGGACTAGCGGTTACAATGAGCAGTTCTTC,CASSPAGTSGYNEQFF
TRBV2,TRBJ1-2,.,TRBD1,TGTGCCAGCAGTGTTTTCCAGGGACAGGGAATTCATACGGGCTACACCTTC,CASSVFQGQGIHTGYTF
TRBV11-3,TRBJ2-1,.,.,TGTGCCAGCAGCCCCCGGGACATTCACAATGAGCAGTTCTTC,CASSPRDIHNEQFF
TRBV18,TRBJ2-3,.,.,TGTGCCAGCTCACCACGGGTTGAAGATACGCAGTATTTT,CASSPRVEDTQYF
TRBV6-1,TRBJ2-1,.,TRBD2,TGTGCCAGCAGTCCCAGCGGGACTGACTACAATGAGCAGTTCTTC,CASSPSGTDYNEQFF
TRBV2,TRBJ2-7,.,TRBD2,TGTGCCAGCAACGGGGGGGGCTACGAGCAGTACTTC,CASNGGGYEQYF
TRBV29-1,TRBJ1-5,few,.,TGCAGCGCAGTATCGGATAGCAATCAGCCCCAGCATTTT,CSAVSDSNQPQHF
TRBV19,TRBJ1-1,.,TRBD1,TGTGCCAGTATTAACAGGGGGGAGAGCACTGAAGCTTTCTTT,CASINRGESTEAFF
TRBV7-9,TRBJ2-7,.,TRBD2,TGTGCCAGCAGCTTAGGACTAGCGGGTTTCGAGCAGTACTTC,CASSLGLAGFEQYF
TRBV25-1,TRBJ2-5,.,TRBD2,TGTGCCAGCAGTCAGACTAGCGGGAGTGAGACCCAGTACTTC,CASSQTSGSETQYF
TRBV5-1,TRBJ2-1,.,.,TGCGCCAGCAGCTTGGATTCGGTTTTGTTAGGCAATGAGCAGTTCTTC,CASSLDSVLLGNEQFF
TRBV30,TRBJ2-1,.,TRBD2,TGTGCCTGGAGTGTAGGACTAGCGGGGTACAATGAGCAGTTCTTC,CAWSVGLAGYNEQFF
TRBV7-2,TRBJ2-7,.,.,TGTGCCAGCAGCTTAGAACAGGGCTACGAGCAGTACTTC,CASSLEQGYEQYF
TRBV2,TRBJ1-1,.,.,TGTGCCAGCGGGACGGGTAACACTGAAGCTTTCTTT,CASGTGNTEAFF
TRBV19,TRBJ2-1,.,.,TGTGCCAGTAGTATTAAGAGGGAGGTTTACAATGAGCAGTTCTTC,CASSIKREVYNEQFF
TRBV6-4,TRBJ2-2,.,.,TGTGCCAGCAGTGATATGGCGAACACCGGGGAGCTGTTTTTT,CASSDMANTGELFF
TRBV7-8,TRBJ1-3,.,.,TGTGCCAGCAGCGAACGTATTAGGGCTGCTGGAAACACCATATATTTT,CASSERIRAAGNTIYF
TRBV7-7,TRBJ2-1,.,TRBD1,TGTGCTAGCTCCCCCGGGACAGGGCTCGATGAGCAGTTCTTC,CASSPGTGLDEQFF
TRBV11-2,TRBJ2-3,.,TRBD2,TGTGCCAGCAGCTCAGCGGGGGATACGCAGTATTTT,CASSSAGDTQYF
TRBV19,TRBJ1-4,once,.,TGTGCCAGTATCCGGACAGAAAAACTGTTTTTT,CASIRTEKLFF
TRBV9,TRBJ2-1,.,.,TGTGCCAGCTCAACGGGACACTCTGTCAATGAGCAGTTCTTC,CASSTGHSVNEQFF
TRBV18,TRBJ1-1,.,.,TGTGCCAGCTCACCAATCGGGAAGGACACTGAAGCTTTCTTT,CASSPIGKDTEAFF
TRBV5-1,TRBJ1-3,.,TRBD1,TGCGCCAGCAGCGAAGGGACAGGCTCTGGAAACACCATATATTTT,CASSEGTGSGNTIYF
TRBV29-1,TRBJ1-1,once,.,TGCAGCGTATTGCCCCCCTTGAACACTGAAGCTTTCTTT,CSVLPPLNTEAFF
TRBV9,TRBJ2-1,.,TRBD2,TGTGCCAGCAGCGTAGGCGAACTAGCGGGACTGAATGAGCAGTTCTTC,CASSVGELAGLNEQFF
TRBV6-1,TRBJ2-1,.,.,TGTGCCAGCAGTGAAACCGTGAAAGCCTACAATGAGCAGTTCTTC,CASSETVKAYNEQFF
TRBV7-3,TRBJ1-5,.,.,TGTGCCAGCAGCCCCGGGCGGAATCAGCCCCAGCATTTT,CASSPGRNQPQHF
TRBV14,TRBJ1-3,.,.,TGTGCCAGCAGCCAAGAGTGGGGGGCCCCGGTGAACACCATATATTTT,CASSQEWGAPVNTIYF
TRBV27,TRBJ2-7,.,.,TGTGCCAGCAGTTGGCGACCGGGAGCACCCTACGAGCAGTACTTC,CASSWRPGAPYEQYF
TRBV28,TRBJ2-7,.,TRBD2,TGTGCCAGCAGTTTGCTAGCGGGCGGCTACGAGCAGTACTTC,CASSLLAGGYEQYF
TRBV19,TRBJ2-7,.,.,TGTGCCAGTAGTATAACCCGTTCCTACGAGCAGTACTTC,CASSITRSYEQYF
TRBV7-2,TRBJ2-7,once,.,TGTGCCAGCAGTCGGGGCCCGACTGGGGTAGGGACCTACGAGCAGTACTTC,CASSRGPTGVGTYEQYF
TRBV18,TRBJ1-4,.,.,TGTGCCAGCTCACCGGACGGCCGAAATGAAAAACTGTTTTTT,CASSPDGRNEKLFF
TRBV7-9,TRBJ2-1,.,TRBD1,TGTGCCAGCAGCTTAGTAGGGGACAGGGGGCGGAATGAGCAGTTCTTC,CASSLVGDRGRNEQFF
TRBV25-1,TRBJ2-5,few,.,TGTGCCAGCAGTGGGACACTCCAAGAGACCCAGTACTTC,CASSGTLQETQYF
TRBV10-1,TRBJ2-5,.,.,TGCGCCAGCAGTGAGTCGGGTGGGGAGACCCAGTACTTC,CASSESGGETQYF
TRBV7-3,TRBJ2-1,once,TRBD2,TGTGCCAGCAGCCCTCGACTAGCGGGAAACAATGAGCAGTTCTTC,CASSPRLAGNNEQFF
TRBV9,TRBJ2-3,.,TRBD2,TGTGCCAGCAGCGTAGTACCTAGCGGGAGGGCAGATACGCAGTATTTT,CASSVVPSGRADTQYF
TRBV10-2,TRBJ2-1,.,TRBD2,TGCGCCAGCAGTGATCAGACTAGCGGGAGAAACAATGAGCAGTTCTTC,CASSDQTSGRNNEQFF
TRBV5-4,TRBJ2-2,.,.,TGTGCCAGCAGCTGGGAGGGGGCTGGCACCGGGGAGCTGTTTTTT,CASSWEGAGTGELFF
TRBV4-2,TRBJ2-6,.,TRBD1,TGTGCCAGCAGCCAAGTCGGGGGACAGGGGGCTTTTGGGGCCAACGTCCTGACTTTC,CASSQVGGQGAFGANVLTF
TRBV9,TRBJ2-1,.,.,TGTGCCAGCAGCGGCCTAGTTTTCAATGAGCAGTTCTTC,CASSGLVFNEQFF
TRBV4-2,TRBJ2-1,.,.,TGTGCCAGCAGCCAAGATCTGGATGAGCAGTTCTTC,CASSQDLDEQFF